The present TCR beta chain was sequenced within a study of technical replicates of blood from a few donors. Assay: immunoSEQ multiplex PCR; the TCRdb copy retains only in-frame clones and omits some. Among under 95,000 clones listed, roughly 98% were seen once. Per germline, CDR1 SGDLS and CDR2 YYNGEE. CDR3 size: 18 residues. V shed 1 base and J shed 0 bases, with 18 bases lying between them. The TCR was taken from a human donor in good health. The source material was T cells isolated from PBMCs. The J gene is TRBJ2-3, the V gene TRBV9, with D possibly TRBD2 on 7 matching bases. The CDR3 sequence is CASSVRGGTTGSTDTQYF. Here the CDR3 DNA reads TGTGCCAGCAGCGTAAGGGGGGGGACAACGGGGAGCACAGATACGCAGTATTTT.